The rows below give T cell receptor beta chains drawn from one sample of a study of identical twins. TCRdb reprocessed the 5' RACE reads via MiXCR and lists one record per CDR3 protein. The sample includes approximately 220,000 distinct CDR3 sequences, around 10% of them seen just once. The sample consisted of memory (CD45RO+) T cells sorted from blood. These receptors were obtained from a young woman in good health. The CDR3 runs from the conserved cysteine through the conserved F or W. A D gene is named only where the DNA matches it firmly. The size of a clone is reported for some rows only, either as once, few or many, or as a class for expanded clones.

j_call: TRBJ2-5
cdr3_length: 13
clone_size: many
d_call: -
v_call: TRBV10-3
cdr3_aa: CAITGSAQETQYF
cdr3_nt: TGTGCCATCACGGGCTCAGCCCAAGAGACCCAGTACTTC

j_call: TRBJ2-3
cdr3_length: 13
clone_size: -
d_call: -
v_call: TRBV9
cdr3_aa: CASSSGNADTQYF
cdr3_nt: TGTGCCAGCAGCTCCGGTAACGCAGATACGCAGTATTTT

j_call: TRBJ2-1
cdr3_length: 14
clone_size: -
d_call: -
v_call: TRBV12-3/TRBV12-4
cdr3_aa: CASLKSGRHNEQFF
cdr3_nt: TGTGCCAGCCTGAAATCGGGGCGACACAATGAGCAGTTCTTC

j_call: TRBJ2-3
cdr3_length: 14
clone_size: many
d_call: -
v_call: TRBV6-4
cdr3_aa: CASSRGESPGTQYF
cdr3_nt: TGTGCCAGCAGCCGAGGGGAGAGCCCCGGGACGCAGTATTTT

j_call: TRBJ2-3
cdr3_length: 16
clone_size: few
d_call: -
v_call: TRBV21-1
cdr3_aa: CASSKVAGNSTDTQYF
cdr3_nt: TGTGCCAGCAGCAAAGTGGCCGGTAATAGCACAGATACGCAGTATTTT

j_call: TRBJ1-2
cdr3_length: 12
clone_size: -
d_call: TRBD1
v_call: TRBV2
cdr3_aa: CASYRDSYGYTF
cdr3_nt: TGTGCCAGCTACCGGGACAGCTATGGCTACACCTTC

j_call: TRBJ2-2
cdr3_length: 15
clone_size: -
d_call: -
v_call: TRBV20-1
cdr3_aa: CSVPPRGVTTGELFF
cdr3_nt: TGCAGTGTCCCCCCAAGGGGCGTTACCACCGGGGAGCTGTTTTTT

j_call: TRBJ2-2
cdr3_length: 17
clone_size: -
d_call: -
v_call: TRBV20-1
cdr3_aa: CSARDLRGVANTGELFF
cdr3_nt: TGCAGTGCTAGAGATCTCCGAGGGGTCGCGAACACCGGGGAGCTGTTTTTT

j_call: TRBJ1-5
cdr3_length: 15
clone_size: few
d_call: TRBD1
v_call: TRBV3-1
cdr3_aa: CASSLGTGKNQPQHF
cdr3_nt: TGTGCCAGCAGCCTTGGGACAGGAAAGAATCAGCCCCAGCATTTT

j_call: TRBJ2-7
cdr3_length: 13
clone_size: many
d_call: -
v_call: TRBV7-2
cdr3_aa: CASSKQRFYEQYF
cdr3_nt: TGTGCCAGCAGTAAGCAGAGGTTCTACGAGCAGTACTTC

j_call: TRBJ2-7
cdr3_length: 15
clone_size: many
d_call: TRBD2
v_call: TRBV6-5
cdr3_aa: CASSYSSGGFYEQYF
cdr3_nt: TGTGCCAGCAGTTACTCTAGCGGGGGTTTTTACGAGCAGTACTTC

j_call: TRBJ1-2
cdr3_length: 13
clone_size: -
d_call: -
v_call: TRBV27
cdr3_aa: CASSLGGLRGYTF
cdr3_nt: TGTGCCAGCAGTTTGGGGGGGCTAAGGGGCTACACCTTC

j_call: TRBJ2-3
cdr3_length: 16
clone_size: -
d_call: -
v_call: TRBV6-2/TRBV6-3
cdr3_aa: CASSPLGGPFTDTQYF
cdr3_nt: TGTGCCAGCAGTCCCTTGGGGGGCCCCTTCACAGATACGCAGTATTTT

j_call: TRBJ2-3
cdr3_length: 13
clone_size: few
d_call: -
v_call: TRBV20-1
cdr3_aa: CSAWSRNTDTQYF
cdr3_nt: TGCAGTGCGTGGAGCAGAAACACAGATACGCAGTATTTT

j_call: TRBJ2-3
cdr3_length: 15
clone_size: few
d_call: -
v_call: TRBV5-8
cdr3_aa: CASSLREKGTDTQYF
cdr3_nt: TGTGCCAGCAGCTTGAGAGAGAAGGGCACAGATACGCAGTATTTT

j_call: TRBJ1-1
cdr3_length: 16
clone_size: few
d_call: -
v_call: TRBV15
cdr3_aa: CATSRDRRPENAEAFF
cdr3_nt: TGTGCCACCAGCAGAGATCGGCGCCCCGAGAACGCTGAAGCTTTCTTT

j_call: TRBJ1-1
cdr3_length: 14
clone_size: many
d_call: -
v_call: TRBV20-1
cdr3_aa: CSASRSARNTEAFF
cdr3_nt: TGCAGTGCTAGCCGGTCAGCAAGGAACACTGAAGCTTTCTTT

j_call: TRBJ1-1
cdr3_length: 11
clone_size: few
d_call: -
v_call: TRBV20-1
cdr3_aa: CSAGEAIGAFF
cdr3_nt: TGCAGTGCGGGGGAGGCCATCGGAGCTTTCTTT

j_call: TRBJ2-5
cdr3_length: 15
clone_size: few
d_call: -
v_call: TRBV7-2
cdr3_aa: CASSFFREGQETQYF
cdr3_nt: TGTGCCAGCAGCTTCTTCAGGGAAGGGCAAGAGACCCAGTACTTC

j_call: TRBJ2-7
cdr3_length: 15
clone_size: -
d_call: -
v_call: TRBV6-2/TRBV6-3
cdr3_aa: CASSGTRGNTYEQYF
cdr3_nt: TGTGCCAGCAGTGGCACCAGAGGAAATACCTACGAGCAGTACTTC

j_call: TRBJ2-3
cdr3_length: 16
clone_size: few
d_call: TRBD1
v_call: TRBV7-2
cdr3_aa: CASSLIAGGSTDTQYF
cdr3_nt: TGTGCCAGCAGCTTAATCGCAGGGGGTAGCACAGATACGCAGTATTTT

j_call: TRBJ2-7
cdr3_length: 16
clone_size: -
d_call: -
v_call: TRBV11-2
cdr3_aa: CASSLDLWRGSNEQYF
cdr3_nt: TGTGCCAGCAGCTTAGATCTCTGGAGAGGCAGCAACGAGCAGTACTTC

j_call: TRBJ2-7
cdr3_length: 16
clone_size: -
d_call: TRBD1
v_call: TRBV12-5
cdr3_aa: CASGSWTGELVYEQYF
cdr3_nt: TGTGCTAGTGGTTCCTGGACAGGGGAATTAGTCTACGAGCAGTACTTC

j_call: TRBJ2-7
cdr3_length: 13
clone_size: -
d_call: TRBD1
v_call: TRBV29-1
cdr3_aa: CSVTRQGAYEQYF
cdr3_nt: TGCAGCGTCACCCGACAGGGGGCCTACGAGCAGTACTTC

j_call: TRBJ1-2
cdr3_length: 13
clone_size: few
d_call: TRBD1
v_call: TRBV6-6
cdr3_aa: CASSYGQGVGYTF
cdr3_nt: TGTGCCAGCAGTTACGGGCAGGGGGTTGGCTACACCTTC

j_call: TRBJ2-1
cdr3_length: 17
clone_size: -
d_call: -
v_call: TRBV10-3
cdr3_aa: CAISESTSGDSYNEQFF
cdr3_nt: TGTGCCATCAGTGAGTCGACGAGCGGAGACTCCTACAATGAGCAGTTCTTC

j_call: TRBJ2-4
cdr3_length: 16
clone_size: -
d_call: TRBD2
v_call: TRBV15
cdr3_aa: CATSSLTLAGGNIQYF
cdr3_nt: TGTGCCACCAGCAGTCTTACTCTAGCGGGAGGAAACATTCAGTACTTC

j_call: TRBJ2-7
cdr3_length: 14
clone_size: few
d_call: TRBD2
v_call: TRBV5-6
cdr3_aa: CASSLGSGSHEQYF
cdr3_nt: TGTGCCAGCAGCTTGGGTAGCGGGAGTCACGAGCAGTACTTC

j_call: TRBJ2-1
cdr3_length: 13
clone_size: few
d_call: -
v_call: TRBV25-1
cdr3_aa: CASSEVGVREQFF
cdr3_nt: TGTGCCAGCAGTGAAGTTGGAGTCCGGGAGCAGTTCTTC

j_call: TRBJ2-1
cdr3_length: 16
clone_size: -
d_call: TRBD2
v_call: TRBV5-1
cdr3_aa: CASSLAGGSAYNEQFF
cdr3_nt: TGCGCCAGCAGCTTGGCCGGCGGGAGTGCCTACAATGAGCAGTTCTTC

j_call: TRBJ2-2
cdr3_length: 15
clone_size: -
d_call: TRBD2
v_call: TRBV7-2
cdr3_aa: CASSTTGTMAGELFF
cdr3_nt: TGTGCCAGCAGCACCACCGGGACTATGGCCGGGGAGCTGTTTTTT

j_call: TRBJ2-1
cdr3_length: 18
clone_size: many
d_call: TRBD2
v_call: TRBV12-3/TRBV12-4
cdr3_aa: CASSAPGLAGDPYNEQFF
cdr3_nt: TGTGCCAGCAGTGCCCCGGGACTAGCGGGAGACCCCTACAATGAGCAGTTCTTC

j_call: TRBJ2-3
cdr3_length: 17
clone_size: -
d_call: TRBD1
v_call: TRBV4-3
cdr3_aa: CASSQGSPGQGTDTQYF
cdr3_nt: TGCGCCAGCAGCCAAGGCTCACCGGGACAGGGCACAGATACGCAGTATTTT

j_call: TRBJ2-1
cdr3_length: 14
clone_size: many
d_call: TRBD2
v_call: TRBV20-1
cdr3_aa: CSATRLAGRNEQFF
cdr3_nt: TGCAGTGCGACAAGACTAGCGGGCAGGAATGAGCAGTTCTTC

j_call: TRBJ2-1
cdr3_length: 16
clone_size: -
d_call: -
v_call: TRBV5-5
cdr3_aa: CASSLQLYRVYNEQFF
cdr3_nt: TGTGCCAGCAGCTTACAGCTCTACAGGGTCTACAATGAGCAGTTCTTC

j_call: TRBJ1-2
cdr3_length: 16
clone_size: -
d_call: -
v_call: TRBV20-1
cdr3_aa: CSARDDGRSNNYGYTF
cdr3_nt: TGCAGTGCTAGAGATGACGGACGGAGCAATAACTATGGCTACACCTTC

j_call: TRBJ2-2
cdr3_length: 16
clone_size: few
d_call: TRBD2
v_call: TRBV5-5
cdr3_aa: CASSLGLAGNTGELFF
cdr3_nt: TGTGCCAGCAGCCTGGGACTAGCGGGGAACACCGGGGAGCTGTTTTTT

j_call: TRBJ2-1
cdr3_length: 15
clone_size: few
d_call: TRBD2
v_call: TRBV6-2/TRBV6-3
cdr3_aa: CASTRGTSGYNEQFF
cdr3_nt: TGTGCCAGCACCCGCGGGACTAGCGGCTACAATGAGCAGTTCTTC

j_call: TRBJ1-1
cdr3_length: 13
clone_size: many
d_call: -
v_call: TRBV27
cdr3_aa: CASSDRWSTEAFF
cdr3_nt: TGTGCCAGCTCGGACCGGTGGAGCACTGAAGCTTTCTTT

j_call: TRBJ2-7
cdr3_length: 14
clone_size: -
d_call: TRBD1
v_call: TRBV5-1
cdr3_aa: CASSLDGRGLEQYF
cdr3_nt: TGCGCCAGCAGCTTGGACGGCAGGGGGCTCGAGCAGTACTTC

j_call: TRBJ2-7
cdr3_length: 13
clone_size: many
d_call: TRBD1
v_call: TRBV7-9
cdr3_aa: CASSAGTAYEQYF
cdr3_nt: TGTGCCAGCAGCGCCGGGACAGCCTACGAGCAGTACTTC